A selection of T cell receptor beta chains follows, all from one sample in a study of cytomegalovirus exposure and HLA in healthy donors. Sequencing used immunoSEQ multiplex PCR; TCRdb keeps in-frame clones, though not all of them. The table has under 250,000 clones, around 77% seen once. Sequencing used PBMCs. Receptor source: a young woman in good health and CMV-seronegative. The conserved cysteine and the conserved F or W are not part of the CDR3 here. Fields, in order: J gene, V gene, CDR3 protein.

TRBJ1-2,TRBV5-1,ASSLVGRGYT
TRBJ2-6,TRBV28,ASTNSGANVLT
TRBJ1-5,TRBV9,ASSRGGSNQPQH
TRBJ1-1,TRBV6-1,ASRPRDTEAF
TRBJ2-5,TRBV7-9,SSSTLAGGPGQETQY
TRBJ2-5,TRBV5-1,ASNIQGYQETQY
TRBJ2-3,TRBV5-1,ASSLGLAGVDTQY
TRBJ2-1,TRBV5-1,ASSPYVGLAGDNEQF
TRBJ2-7,TRBV6-1,ASSEGGRDEQY
TRBJ2-1,TRBV10-3,AISELDSTGNEQF
TRBJ1-3,TRBV19,ASSITRTVRGGNTIY
TRBJ1-2,TRBV28,ASRGLDYGYT
TRBJ1-4,TRBV23-1,ASSRGGNEKLF
TRBJ1-2,TRBV5-1,ASSLYGRDGPSGYT
TRBJ2-5,TRBV9,ASSGPLTSGETQY
TRBJ2-7,TRBV6-5,ASSYPNRAGEQY
TRBJ1-4,TRBV5-1,ASTFLPGTNEKLF
TRBJ1-2,TRBV2,ASRDRVAANYGYT
TRBJ1-5,TRBV5-6,ASSLANAVIQPQH
TRBJ2-2,TRBV25-1,ASSLAGGTGELF
TRBJ2-2,TRBV7-9,ASSLAPQGVGTGELF
TRBJ1-1,TRBV6-5,ASSYRQFTEAF
TRBJ1-1,TRBV6-1,ASSANRVTEAF
TRBJ2-5,TRBV4-1,ASSQAYHGTSGDGEETQY
TRBJ1-1,TRBV18,ASSSGQGYTEAF
TRBJ2-5,TRBV27,ASSLGDRGDQETQY
TRBJ2-1,TRBV25-1,ASSSRGEGRYNEQF
TRBJ2-7,TRBV7-6,ASSDERDRLVYEQY
TRBJ2-3,TRBV5-1,ASSPDRGGTDTQY
TRBJ2-1,TRBV4-1,ASSRPAGGVGNEQF
TRBJ1-5,TRBV6-1,ASSEPVVTYSNQPQH
TRBJ1-1,TRBV25-1,ASSTGANTEAF
TRBJ2-7,TRBV2,ASSEVAGAPGPSYEQY
TRBJ2-3,TRBV5-4,ASSWGDFPTDTQY
TRBJ1-4,TRBV6-1,ASSEDGQTPRELF
TRBJ2-7,TRBV5-1,ASSLGAGGPRLEQY
TRBJ1-2,TRBV6-1,ASSERRTGWFLYGYT